The 8 T cell receptor beta chains below come from one sample, sequenced in a study of regulatory T cells in long-lasting Graves disease. Time point noted: newly diagnosed GD, antithyroid drugs for less than 3 months. Isolated PBMC RNA provided the starting material for the TCR library. According to the study, TCR beta libraries were built with iRepertoire HTBI primers and CDR3-region Arm-PCR. TCRdb re-called the multiplex PCR reads through MiXCR, storing one row per CDR3 protein. The table has 300,000 to 450,000 distinct CDR3 sequences, 15% to 19% seen once. The starting material was peripheral blood mononuclear cells (PBMCs), obtained at new diagnosis, from a patient treated with antithyroid drugs. Receptors were obtained from a female donor with Graves disease.

This clonotype was recorded many times. This chain joins TRBV4-1 and TRBJ2-1; the match to TRBD2 covers 9 bases. The CDR3 length is 18 residues. Trimming removed 2 bases from V and 3 bases from J; junction bases left unmatched: 11. Germline V gives CDR1 MGHRA, CDR2 YSYEKL. The CDR3 is CASSQLDPLAGIYNEQFF. The CDR3 DNA is TGCGCCAGCAGCCAACTCGACCCTCTAGCGGGGATCTACAATGAGCAGTTCTTC.

About this clonotype itself: A much larger clone lies one base from this, so it may be a read error. The rearrangement joins TRBV6-2 or TRBV6-3 to TRBJ2-7; 9 bases are a match to TRBD2. Germline-derived CDR1 and CDR2 are MNHEY and SVGEGT. This CDR3 has 13 amino acids. The CDR3 region is CTSSYAGLANPYF. CDR3 DNA: TGTACCAGCAGTTACGCGGGACTAGCAAATCCGTACTTC.

As regards this clonotype: The CDR3 does not close with the conserved phenylalanine or tryptophan, likely indicating a read error. The J gene is TRBJ2-1, the V gene TRBV28; 11 bases match TRBD2. The CDR3 extends over 15 amino acids. V was pared by 6 bases and J by 8 bases, with 9 bases of the junction left unmatched. The germline V gene has CDR1 MDHEN and CDR2 SYDVKM. The CDR3 reads CASRPTSGRFYEQFL. As DNA, the CDR3 is TGTGCCAGCAGGCCTACTAGCGGGAGATTCTATGAGCAGTTCCTC.

This clonotype was seen ten or more times. The chain joins TRBV6-5 to TRBJ2-7, with 11 bases fitting TRBD2. This CDR3 is 17 amino acids long. CDR1 and CDR2 from the germline V gene are MNHEY and SVGAGI. Unmatched junction bases numbered 10, after V lost 4 bases and J lost 2 bases. The CDR3 DNA reads as TGTGCCAGCAGTTCCCGCCCGGGACTAGCGGTCACCTACGAGCAGTACTTC. Translating it yields CASSSRPGLAVTYEQYF.

This clonotype was picked up many times. DNA of the CDR3: TGTGCCAGCAGCTTAGGAAAAAGGACAGGGAAACCCTACGAGCAGTACTTC. Protein sequence: CASSLGKRTGKPYEQYF. The chain recombines TRBV7-8 with TRBJ2-7; 8 nucleotides agree with TRBD1. CDR1 and CDR2 from the germline V gene are SGHVS and FQNEAQ. With 1 base clipped from V and 2 bases from J, the junction kept 10 bases outside the gene matches. The CDR3 length is 17 residues.

This clonotype came up many times. This sequence joins TRBV10-3 and TRBJ2-2; tentative D call: TRBD2 (6 bases). Germline CDR1 reads ENHRY; CDR2 reads SYGVKD. There are 16 residues in the CDR3. The V and J ends lost 4 bases and 2 bases respectively, with 14 bases between them. In nucleotides, the CDR3 is TGTGCCATCAGTGTTCAAGGGAGGACCAACACCGGGGAGCTGTTTTTT. This codes for CAISVQGRTNTGELFF.

This clonotype was counted at least ten times. This chain joins TRBV27 and TRBJ2-7; either TRBD1 or TRBD2 may supply D (5 bases each). V was cut by 2 bases and J by 1 base, with 15 bases left in between. CDR3 length: 16 amino acids. In germline, CDR1 is MNHEY, CDR2 SMNVEV (reference sequence). The CDR3 region has the DNA TGTGCCAGCAGTTTAGGTATGGGGGATGTATCCTACGAGCAGTACTTC. It codes for CASSLGMGDVSYEQYF.

This clonotype was seen repeatedly, ten times or more. The chain uses TRBV2 and TRBJ2-5; D not resolved. This CDR3 contains 14 residues. The V end lost 3 bases, the J end lost 5 bases, and 13 bases lay between the germline ends. The V gene's germline CDR1 is SNHLY and CDR2 FYNNEI. CDR3 region: CASSDGRPGETQYF. In DNA form, the CDR3 reads TGTGCCAGCAGTGATGGACGGCCGGGCGAGACCCAGTACTTC. Variable domain in full (rest from reference TRBV2 and TRBJ2-5): EPEVTQTPSHQVTQMGQEVILRCVPISNHLYFYWYRQILGQKVEFLVSFYNNEISEKSEIFDDQFSVERPDGSNFTLKIRSTKLEDSAMYFCASSDGRPGETQYFGPGTRLLVL.